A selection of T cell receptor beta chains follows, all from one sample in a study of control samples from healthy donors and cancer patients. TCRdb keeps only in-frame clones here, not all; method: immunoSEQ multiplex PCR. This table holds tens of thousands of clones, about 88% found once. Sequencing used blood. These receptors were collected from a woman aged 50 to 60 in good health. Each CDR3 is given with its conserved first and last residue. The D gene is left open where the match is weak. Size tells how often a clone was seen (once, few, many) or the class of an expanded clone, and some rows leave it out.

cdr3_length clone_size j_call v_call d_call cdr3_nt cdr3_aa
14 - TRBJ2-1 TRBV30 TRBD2 TGTGCCTGGAGTGGGGCGGGGGGCTACAATGAGCAGTTCTTC CAWSGAGGYNEQFF
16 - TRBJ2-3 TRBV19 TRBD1 TGTGCCAGTAGCCGGGGGACAGGGAAAGTGGGAGATACGCAGTATTTT CASSRGTGKVGDTQYF
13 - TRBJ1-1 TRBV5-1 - TGCGCCAGCAGCTTCGCAGCGAACACTGAAGCTTTCTTT CASSFAANTEAFF
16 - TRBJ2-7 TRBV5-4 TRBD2 TGTGCCAGCAGCCAATATGGACTAGCGGGGGTTTACGAGCAGTACTTC CASSQYGLAGVYEQYF
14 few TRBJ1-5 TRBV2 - TGTGCCAGCAGTGATGTCGGGGGGTATCAGCCCCAGCATTTT CASSDVGGYQPQHF
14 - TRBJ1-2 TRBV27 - TGTGCCAGCAGTCCCTCAGCCCTTGGGGATGGCTACACCTTC CASSPSALGDGYTF
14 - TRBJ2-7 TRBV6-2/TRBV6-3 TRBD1 TGTGCCAGCAGCGGCGGGACAGGCTTGGGCGAGCAGTACTTC CASSGGTGLGEQYF
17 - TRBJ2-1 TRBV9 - TGTGCCAGCAGCGCACAAATTAGCGTTGGATTTAGCGATGAGCAGTTCTTC CASSAQISVGFSDEQFF
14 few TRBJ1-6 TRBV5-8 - TGTGCCAGCAGCTTGGCGCCGCAGGATTCACCCCTCCACTTT CASSLAPQDSPLHF
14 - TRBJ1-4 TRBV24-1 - TGTGCCACCAGTGAGGGCGGCTATAATGAAAAACTGTTTTTT CATSEGGYNEKLFF
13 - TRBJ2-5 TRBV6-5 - TGTGCCAGCAGTTACACCCCAGGGGAGACCCAGTACTTC CASSYTPGETQYF
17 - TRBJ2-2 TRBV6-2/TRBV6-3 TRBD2 TGTGCCAGCAGTTTGTATAGCGGGGGAGCGAGCGACGGGGAGCTGTTTTTT CASSLYSGGASDGELFF
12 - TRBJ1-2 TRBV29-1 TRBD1 TGCAGCGTTAGGTCGACAGGGCACGGCTACACCTTC CSVRSTGHGYTF
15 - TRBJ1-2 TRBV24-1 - TGTGCCACCAGTGATTTTGGCAGGGGAGGTTTATGGTACACCTTC CATSDFGRGGLWYTF
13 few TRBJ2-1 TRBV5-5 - TGTGCCAGCAGCTTGTTAACCAACAATGAGCAGTTCTTC CASSLLTNNEQFF
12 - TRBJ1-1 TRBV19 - TGTGCCAGTAACAGTATGAACACTGAAGCTTTCTTT CASNSMNTEAFF
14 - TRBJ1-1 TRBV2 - TGTGCCAGCAGTGAAGCGGCCATGAACACTGAAGCTTTCTTT CASSEAAMNTEAFF
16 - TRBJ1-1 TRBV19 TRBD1 TGTGCCAGTAGTGACGGACAGGGGTCCTCAGACGCTGAAGCTTTCTTT CASSDGQGSSDAEAFF
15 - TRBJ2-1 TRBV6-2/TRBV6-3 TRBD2 TGTGCCAGCAGTCAAACTAGCGGGGGGGCAAGTGAGCAGTTCTTC CASSQTSGGASEQFF
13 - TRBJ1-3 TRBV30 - TGTGCCTGCAACACGGGGTCTGGAAACACCATATATTTT CACNTGSGNTIYF
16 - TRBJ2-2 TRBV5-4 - TGTGCCAGCAGTCCAACCATCTCAGCGAACACCGGGGAGCTGTTTTTT CASSPTISANTGELFF
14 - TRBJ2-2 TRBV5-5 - TGTGCCAGCAGCTTGCTGAGCCCAACCGGGGAGCTGTTTTTT CASSLLSPTGELFF
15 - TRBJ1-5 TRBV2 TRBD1 TGTGCCTGCACTAAATTTCCGGGACAGAATCAGCCCCAGCATTTT CACTKFPGQNQPQHF
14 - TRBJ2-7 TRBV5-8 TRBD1 TGTGCCAGCAGCTTGTGGACAGGGGGAGACGAGCAGTACTTC CASSLWTGGDEQYF
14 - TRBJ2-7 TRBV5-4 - TGTGCCAGCTCAGATATCGGGGAGACCTACGAGCAGTACTTC CASSDIGETYEQYF
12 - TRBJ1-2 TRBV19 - TGTGCCAGTAGTAAGGGAAGCTATGGCTACACCTTC CASSKGSYGYTF
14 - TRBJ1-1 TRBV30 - TGTGCCTGGAAGGAGAGTCCAGGGAACACTGAAGCTTTCTTT CAWKESPGNTEAFF
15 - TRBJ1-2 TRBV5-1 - TGCGCCAGCAGCTTGGCCGGAGACAGGCCCTATGGCTACACCTTC CASSLAGDRPYGYTF
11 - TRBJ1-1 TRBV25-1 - TGTGCCAGCAGTGAAATCGCTGAAGCTTTCTTT CASSEIAEAFF
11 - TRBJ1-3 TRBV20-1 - TGCAGTGCCCCCGCAGAAAACACCATATATTTT CSAPAENTIYF
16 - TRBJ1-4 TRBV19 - TGTGCCAGCCCGGGGAGGCGGGGATCTACTAATGAAAAACTGTTTTTT CASPGRRGSTNEKLFF
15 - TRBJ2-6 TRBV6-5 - TGTGCCAGCAGTTACGGGGGAGGTGGGGCCAACGTCCTGACTTTC CASSYGGGGANVLTF